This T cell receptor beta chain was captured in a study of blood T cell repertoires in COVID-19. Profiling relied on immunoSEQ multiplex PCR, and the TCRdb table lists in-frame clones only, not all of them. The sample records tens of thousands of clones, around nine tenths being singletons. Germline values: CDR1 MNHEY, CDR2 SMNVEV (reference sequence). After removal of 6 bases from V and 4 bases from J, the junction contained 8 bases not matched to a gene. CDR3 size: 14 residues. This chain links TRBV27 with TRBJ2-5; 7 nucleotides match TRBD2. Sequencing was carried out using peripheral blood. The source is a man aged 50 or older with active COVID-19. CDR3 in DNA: TGTGCCAGCAGGACCCCGGGACTAAGAGAGACCCAGTACTTC. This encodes CASRTPGLRETQYF.